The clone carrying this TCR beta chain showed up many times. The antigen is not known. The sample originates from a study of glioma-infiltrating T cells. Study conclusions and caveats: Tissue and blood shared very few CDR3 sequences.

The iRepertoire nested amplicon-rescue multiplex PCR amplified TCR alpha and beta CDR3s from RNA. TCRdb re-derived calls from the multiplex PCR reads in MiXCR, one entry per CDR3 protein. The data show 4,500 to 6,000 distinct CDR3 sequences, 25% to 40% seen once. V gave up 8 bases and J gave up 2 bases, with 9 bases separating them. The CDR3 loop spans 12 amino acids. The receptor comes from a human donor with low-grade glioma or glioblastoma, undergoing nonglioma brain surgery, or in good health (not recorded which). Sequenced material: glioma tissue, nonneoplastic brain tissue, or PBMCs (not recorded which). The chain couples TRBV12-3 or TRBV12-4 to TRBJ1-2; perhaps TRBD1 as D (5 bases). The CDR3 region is CASGGSNYGYTF. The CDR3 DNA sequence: TGTGCCAGCGGGGGGTCAAACTATGGCTACACCTTC.